This TCR beta chain was found in a study of siplizumab effects on memory and regulatory T cells. Study findings and constraints: Naive or memory phenotype was unassignable for roughly 80-95% of proliferating CD4+ or CD8+ clones. Significantly reduced by siplizumab was the cumulative frequency of alloreactive sequences, namely those traceable to unstimulated CD4+ memory cells.

TCRdb keeps only in-frame clones here, not all; method: immunoSEQ multiplex PCR. The sample yields 97,000 or so clones, roughly 92% seen once. There are 13 residues in the CDR3. V was cut by 1 base and J by 6 bases, with 10 bases left in between. Germline CDR1 is GTSNPN and CDR2 is SVGIG (reference sequence). As for this clone: Its antigen is as yet unknown.

The rearrangement links TRBV30 to TRBJ1-5; D gene unclear. This receptor was identified in a human donor in good health. Sequenced material: CD4+ T cells sorted from blood. The CDR3 DNA is TGTGCCTGGAGTGCTAAGGGAGCTCAGCCCCAGCATTTT. Protein: CAWSAKGAQPQHF.